This T cell receptor (beta chain) was found in a study of somatic mutations in cytotoxic T cells in rheumatoid arthritis (dated by TCRdb to 2017 to 2019). For the wider study: Patient peripheral blood (under 31 ml EDTA) was drawn right after diagnosis and before any treatment started. A FACSAria II or Sony SH800 was used to flow-sort some V beta antibody-stained T-cell populations at nearly 100% purity, and TCRB sequencing was also done on sorted V beta1+ cells. Whether expanded CD8+ T-cell clones in untreated, newly diagnosed rheumatoid arthritis carry somatic mutations was the study question, and clonality was characterized with TCRB deep sequencing. TCRB deep sequencing was performed for 55 to 65 rheumatoid arthritis patients and more than 15 healthy controls. Patients and controls did not essentially differ in median age, which was nearly identical between the groups.

CD4+ and CD8+ cells were isolated by positive magnetic bead selection on an AutoMACS, and purity was checked by flow cytometry. Clonal expansions were first screened by flow cytometry with a TCR V beta antibody panel, then characterized by TCRB deep sequencing of sorted CD8+ fractions. Ficoll-Paque PLUS density gradient separation was used to isolate peripheral blood mononuclear cells. DNA was extracted from CD4-enriched, CD8-enriched or PBMC samples with Nucleospin Tissue or Tissue XS kits and quantified with a Qubit 2.0 fluorometer. Sequencing of TCRB CDR3 was done on genomic DNA with the immunoSEQ assay. The original pipeline was this. Only a few patient CD8+ clones larger than 1% matched published virus-specific TCRB sequences when compared against them. Only productive TCRB rearrangements were included in the analyses. Clonality was calculated as a Shannon entropy-based productive clonality index, and a clone was defined by a unique TCRB CDR3 sequence. Repertoire overlap for a pair of samples was computed from each clone's template counts relative to total templates per sample. V-gene usage measured by flow cytometry correlated with TCRB sequencing V-gene usage, with a Spearman r of roughly 0.55. TCRdb limited this immuneACCESS table to in-frame rearrangements with V and J called. A share of clones is missing; checked studies link under half to unresolved V genes, and the rest is unexplained. The D gene and trimming were derived from the DNA, and the V and J assignments and clone size from that table. The sample contains more than 15,000 clones, 85% of them found a single time. The biggest ten clones account for 6% to 8.5% of the sample.

CDR1 and CDR2 were assigned from the germline V gene (reference sequence) as MNHEY and SMNVEV. The CDR3 spans 15 residues, from the cysteine through the phenylalanine. Of all the DNA, just the CDR3 is kept, 45 bases in frame from base 1. Compared with germline, V lacks 3 bases and J lacks 5 bases; bases without a gene match: 5. As regards this clone: No cognate antigen has been identified for it. The input lacks base qualities; no much larger clone sits a single base away.

What the research found in general, with its limitations: The expanded CD8+ clones had unknown antigen targets, and not appearing in virus-specific databases did not rule out that they were virus-specific. CD8+ T-cell clonality in rheumatoid arthritis patients was not significantly different from that in age-matched healthy controls. In patients, CD8+ clonality rose with age (Spearman r ~ 0.49), which was not the case in healthy controls. Several identical CD8+ TCRB sequences were found in both blood and synovial fluid, and in about an eighth of the roughly 65 patients the largest CD8+ clone exceeded 20% of CD8+ cells. No adjustment for multiple comparisons was made for the slight TRBV07 underrepresentation in patients.

Recombination connected TRBV27 to TRBJ1-2, with 11 junctional bases fitting TRBD1. The sequence came from a woman aged 40-49 years with rheumatoid arthritis. The sequenced material came from CD8+ T cells sorted from blood. The CDR3 reads CASSLVGTGGYGYTF. The bases are TGTGCCAGCAGTTTGGTTGGGACAGGGGGATATGGCTACACCTTC.